The source of this T cell receptor (beta chain) is a study of blood T cell repertoires in COVID-19. Overall study: T cells, B-cell-depleted T cells, or PBMCs provided the cDNA or gDNA that served as material.

As handled by the study authors: The authors estimated nucleated cell counts from reference gene primer amplification. Sequencing was performed with immunoSEQ multiplex PCR; in TCRdb, only in-frame clones are kept and a portion is missing. That table supplies the V and J calls and clone size; D and trimming were determined from the DNA. Among a few hundred thousand clones listed, approximately 85% were seen once. Germline lookup yields CDR1 SGHTA and CDR2 FQGNSA. V lost 1 base and J lost 6; bases outside the gene matches: 6. The CDR3 loop spans 15 amino acids. This clone is a singleton in its sample. This rearrangement joins TRBV7-2 to TRBJ2-7; 10 bases align to TRBD1. The clonotype originates from a human donor with COVID-19, enrolled during active disease. The donor label of this sample is uncertain. Sequenced input: peripheral blood. As DNA, the CDR3 is TGTGCCAGCAGCTTAGAAGGGACAGGGGCTCTCGAGCAGTACTTC. It encodes CASSLEGTGALEQYF.